This T cell receptor beta chain was captured in a study of CD8+ T cells in alopecia areata. Study information: Treated patients took oral tofacitinib at 5 to 10 mg twice daily. Treatment with tofacitinib (6 to 18 months) was followed by 6 months off drug.

Extraction of RNA preceded its reverse transcription into cDNA, which served as the sequencing template. Sequencing used immunoSEQ multiplex PCR; TCRdb keeps in-frame clones, though not all of them. The sample holds more than 95,000 clones; approximately 59% are singletons and the top ten take roughly 30%. In this sample, this clone turned up a few times. What it recognizes is unknown. Study conclusions and caveats: Uncertainty about whether baseline CD8+ expansion is linked to response remains, with one nonresponder. Resident alphabeta T cells of normal skin are also sequenced in scalp samples.

Noted treatment: oral pan-JAK inhibitor, 5-10 mg twice daily. The CDR3 has 12 residues. V lost 7 bases to trimming and J lost 3 bases; unmatched junction nucleotides: 2. Germline V gene lookup returns CDR1 MNHEY and CDR2 SMNVEV (reference sequence). The source was CD8+ T cells sorted from blood, collected at week 4, from a patient treated with tofacitinib. The receptor comes from a human donor with alopecia areata. The chain links TRBV27 to TRBJ1-1; 7 bases align to TRBD1. CDR3 in DNA: TGTGCCAGCAAGGGGGCCGACACTGAAGCTTTCTTT. Its translation: CASKGADTEAFF.